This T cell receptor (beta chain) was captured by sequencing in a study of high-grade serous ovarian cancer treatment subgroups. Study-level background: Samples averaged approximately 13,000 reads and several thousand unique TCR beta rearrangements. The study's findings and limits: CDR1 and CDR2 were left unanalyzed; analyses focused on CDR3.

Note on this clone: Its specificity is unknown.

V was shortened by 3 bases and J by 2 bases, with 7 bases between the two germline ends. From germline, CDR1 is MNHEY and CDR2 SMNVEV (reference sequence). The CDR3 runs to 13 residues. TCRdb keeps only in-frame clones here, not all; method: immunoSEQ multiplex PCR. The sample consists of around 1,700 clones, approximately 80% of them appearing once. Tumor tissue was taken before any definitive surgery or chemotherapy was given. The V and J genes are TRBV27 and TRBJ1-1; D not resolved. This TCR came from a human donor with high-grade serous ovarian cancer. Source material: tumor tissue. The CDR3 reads CASSLTRNTEAFF. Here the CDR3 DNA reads TGTGCCAGCAGTTTGACAAGAAACACTGAAGCTTTCTTT.